In this sample, the clone carrying this TCR beta chain turned up many times. TCRdb itself ran the 5' RACE reads through MiXCR, one entry per CDR3 protein. This table holds about 31,000 distinct CDR3 sequences, about 16% found once. The source of the sample is a study of neurological immune-mediated disorders. Germline V lookup: CDR1 SGHKS, CDR2 YYEKEE (reference sequence). V lost 0 bases and J lost 0, with 7 bases in between. The CDR3 extends over 15 amino acids. Time point of the sample: technical triplicate 3. This chain links TRBV5-5 with TRBJ1-5; D gene unclear. This sequence was found in a female donor with HTLV-1-associated myelopathy (HAM/TSP). Material: CD4+ T cells from blood. The CDR3 region is CASSLGPNSNQPQHF. The CDR3 bases are TGTGCCAGCAGCTTGGGTCCGAATAGCAATCAGCCCCAGCATTTT.